The 14 T cell receptor beta chains in this list originate from one sample, sequenced in a study of cytomegalovirus exposure and HLA in healthy donors. Vbeta (60) and Jbeta (13) primers were used in the PCR. Measured with immunoSEQ multiplex PCR; TCRdb has only the in-frame clones, and not every one. The table for this sample gives over 70,000 clones. Material for sequencing was PBMCs. The receptors derive from a woman aged 40-49 years in good health and CMV-seropositive.

The rearrangement uses TRBV28 and TRBJ2-2; 9 bases fit TRBD1. The CDR3 contains 20 residues. V shed 5 bases and J 2 bases; nucleotides not matched to a gene: 18. CDR1 and CDR2 from the germline V gene are MDHEN and SYDVKM. CDR3 residues: CASSDSGTGFLGTNTGELFF. The DNA for the CDR3 is TGTGCCAGCAGTGATTCCGGGACAGGGTTCTTGGGGACAAACACCGGGGAGCTGTTTTTT.

The gene calls are TRBV28 and TRBJ1-1; D is uncertain. V was trimmed by 3 bases and J by 10 bases, leaving 18 bases between them. The CDR3 runs to 14 residues. Germline loops: CDR1 MDHEN, CDR2 SYDVKM. The CDR3 spells CASSLSGIVSGAFF. Written as DNA, the CDR3 is TGTGCCAGCAGTTTGTCAGGTATAGTCTCCGGAGCTTTCTTT.

V gene TRBV20-1 combines with J gene TRBJ2-7; D gene ambiguous. Germline V gene lookup returns CDR1 DFQATT and CDR2 SNEGSKA (reference sequence). Trimming stripped 3 bases from V and 6 bases from J, with 9 bases between. This CDR3 has 11 amino acids. The CDR3 protein is CSARSLGEQYF. CDR3 in DNA: TGCAGTGCTAGGTCTCTAGGCGAGCAGTACTTC.

V is TRBV5-6 and J is TRBJ2-1, with 8 nucleotides matching TRBD1. The germline V gene has CDR1 SGHDT and CDR2 YYEEEE. The CDR3 contains 16 residues. Trimming cost V 3 bases and J 0 bases; bases outside gene matches: 5. The DNA of the CDR3 is TGTGCCAGCAGCTCGGGACAGGAACTCTCCTACAATGAGCAGTTCTTC. Amino acid sequence: CASSSGQELSYNEQFF.

This chain connects TRBV18 to TRBJ1-2; 8 bases fit TRBD1. The CDR3 totals 18 residues. V was pared by 6 bases and J by 6 bases, with 21 bases of the junction left unmatched. The V gene's germline CDR1 is KGHSH and CDR2 LQKENI. The chain's CDR3 is CASSLNALDLAGGDGYTF. In DNA form, the CDR3 reads TGTGCCAGCTCCCTAAACGCCCTCGATCTTGCAGGGGGCGATGGCTACACCTTC. Based on the CDR3 plus reference TRBV18 and TRBJ1-2, the full variable domain is NAGVMQNPRHLVRRRGQEARLRCSPMKGHSHVYWYRQLPEEGLKFMVYLQKENIIDESGMPKERFSAEFPKEGPSILRIQQVVRGDSAAYFCASSLNALDLAGGDGYTFGSGTRLTVV.

V usage is TRBV25-1 and J usage is TRBJ2-3; D is ambiguous. The ends were cut back, 1 base at V and 0 bases at J, with 8 bases in the middle. Looked up from germline, CDR1 is MGHDK and CDR2 is SYGVNS. The CDR3 spans 15 residues. The CDR3: CASSEWRKSTDTQYF. DNA of the CDR3: TGTGCCAGCAGTGAATGGCGGAAGAGCACAGATACGCAGTATTTT.

The rearrangement uses TRBV6-5 and TRBJ2-7; D not resolved. With 4 bases removed from V and 3 bases from J, the gap between germline ends came to 10 bases. Germline V gives CDR1 MNHEY, CDR2 SVGAGI. The CDR3 runs to 13 residues. Written as DNA, the CDR3 is TGTGCCAGCAGTTCAGAGGAATACTACGAGCAGTACTTC. Amino acid sequence: CASSSEEYYEQYF.

This sequence joins TRBV7-9 and TRBJ1-2; 8 nucleotides line up with TRBD1. From germline, CDR1 is SEHNR and CDR2 FQNEAQ (reference sequence). CDR3 size: 13 residues. V gave up 5 bases and J gave up 4 bases; unmatched junction bases: 3. For the CDR3, the DNA is TGTGCCAGCAGCCGTGACAGGGGCTATGGCTACACCTTC. Its translation is CASSRDRGYGYTF.

This chain links TRBV21-1 with TRBJ1-1; the table assigns TRBD1, which was not confirmed against the DNA. TRBV21-1 is designated a pseudogene. CDR3 size: 16 residues. The CDR3 reads CASSIPGQGLVTEAFF. The CDR3, as DNA: TGTGCCAGCAGCATTCCCGGACAGGGGTTAGTCACTGAAGCTTTCTTT.

The chain joins TRBV5-4 to TRBJ1-1; D possibly corresponds to TRBD1 (5 bases). Germline CDR1 SGHNT, CDR2 YYREEE (reference sequence). The CDR3 runs to 18 residues. Trimming stripped 3 bases from V and 2 bases from J, with 23 bases between. The DNA of the CDR3 is TGTGCCAGCAGCTCGCGGAAAGTCGGGCGGGGGATAAACACTGAAGCTTTCTTT. It encodes CASSSRKVGRGINTEAFF.

The chain couples TRBV27 to TRBJ2-6, with 9 bases lining up with TRBD2. This CDR3 spans 17 amino acids. From germline, CDR1 is MNHEY and CDR2 SMNVEV (reference sequence). V was clipped by 3 bases and J by 5 bases; unmatched bases: 8. CDR3: CASSFRSGSFRANVLTF. CDR3 nucleotide sequence: TGTGCCAGCAGTTTCCGTAGCGGGAGCTTTAGGGCCAACGTCCTGACTTTC.

A note on this clone: Relative to the germline gene, one junction end is altered; a read error may explain this. This CDR3 is CASSSPQGASDQPQHF. The CDR3 bases are TGTGCCAGCAGCTCCCCACAGGGGGCTAGCGATCAGCCCCAGCATTTT. The chain has TRBV28 and TRBJ1-5; 9 bases map to TRBD1. The length of the CDR3 is 16 residues. The germline V gene has CDR1 MDHEN and CDR2 SYDVKM.

The J gene is TRBJ2-5, the V gene TRBV6-1; D uncertain. V shed 2 bases and J shed 9 bases, with 13 bases lying between them. The CDR3 consists of 13 residues. CDR1 and CDR2 from the germline V gene are MNHNS and SASEGT. CDR3 region: CASSELGRLAQYF. The CDR3 nucleotides are TGTGCCAGCAGTGAATTGGGCAGGTTGGCCCAGTACTTC.

The CDR3 DNA reads as TGTGCCAGCTCCGACAGAATTAATGAAAAACTGTTTTTT. It yields the protein CASSDRINEKLFF. The J gene is TRBJ1-4, the V gene TRBV14, with D perhaps matching TRBD1 (5 bases). Trimming stripped 8 bases from V and 4 bases from J, with 11 bases between. Germline CDR1 and CDR2: SGHDN and FVKESK. The CDR3 runs to 13 residues.